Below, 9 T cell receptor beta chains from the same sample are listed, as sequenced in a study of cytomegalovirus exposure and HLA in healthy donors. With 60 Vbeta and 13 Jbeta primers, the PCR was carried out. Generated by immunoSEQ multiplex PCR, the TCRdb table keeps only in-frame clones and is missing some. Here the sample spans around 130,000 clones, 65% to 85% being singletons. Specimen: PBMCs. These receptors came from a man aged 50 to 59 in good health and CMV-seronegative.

The CDR3 sequence is CASSLIGDEQYF. The CDR3 coding sequence is TGCGCCAGCAGCTTGATAGGGGACGAGCAGTACTTC. The chain combines TRBV5-1 with TRBJ2-7, with D perhaps TRBD1 (5 bases). The CDR3 spans 12 residues. Trimming cost V 1 base and J 5 bases, with 7 bases left between them. CDR1 SGHRS and CDR2 YFSETQ come from the germline V gene.

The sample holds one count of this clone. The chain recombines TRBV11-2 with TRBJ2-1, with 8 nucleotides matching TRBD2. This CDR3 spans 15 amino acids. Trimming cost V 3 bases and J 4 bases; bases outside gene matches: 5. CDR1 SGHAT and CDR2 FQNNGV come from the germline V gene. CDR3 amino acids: CASSFRASGYNEQFF. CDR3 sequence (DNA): TGTGCCAGCAGCTTTAGGGCTAGCGGGTACAATGAGCAGTTCTTC.

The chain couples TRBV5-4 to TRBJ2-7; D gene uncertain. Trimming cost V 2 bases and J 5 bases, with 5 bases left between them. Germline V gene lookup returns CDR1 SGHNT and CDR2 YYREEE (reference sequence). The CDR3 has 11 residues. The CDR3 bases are TGTGCCAGCAGCTTTCGCGACGAGCAGTACTTC. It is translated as CASSFRDEQYF.

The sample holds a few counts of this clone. CDR3 DNA: TGTGCCTGGAGTGTGAAGGACAGGAGTGGGGGAATTCAGCCCCAGCATTTT. Translation: CAWSVKDRSGGIQPQHF. V and J are TRBV30 and TRBJ1-5; 7 nucleotides line up with TRBD1. Germline lookup yields CDR1 GTSNPN and CDR2 SVGIG (reference sequence). V shed 0 bases, J shed 6 bases, and the junction held 14 bases outside the gene matches. The CDR3 extends over 17 amino acids.

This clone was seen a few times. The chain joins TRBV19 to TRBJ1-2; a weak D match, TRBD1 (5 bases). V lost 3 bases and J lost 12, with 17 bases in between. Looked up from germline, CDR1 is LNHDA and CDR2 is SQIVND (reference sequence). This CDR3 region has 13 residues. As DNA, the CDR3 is TGTGCCAGTAGTATGAGGAGGGGACGCGTGGACACCTTC. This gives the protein CASSMRRGRVDTF.

The CDR3 DNA follows: TGTGCCAGCAGTTTCCCGGGTTCCGGCGGCGAAAAACTGTTTTTT. Translation gives CASSFPGSGGEKLFF. This sequence joins TRBV28 and TRBJ1-4; no clear D gene. Deletions cut 3 bases from V and 8 bases from J, with 16 bases between. Germline assignment: CDR1 MDHEN and CDR2 SYDVKM. The CDR3 contains 15 residues. Based on the CDR3 plus reference TRBV28 and TRBJ1-4, the full variable domain is DVKVTQSSRYLVKRTGEKVFLECVQDMDHENMFWYRQDPGLGLRLIYFSYDVKMKEKGDIPEGYSVSREKKERFSLILESASTNQTSMYLCASSFPGSGGEKLFFGSGTQLSVL.

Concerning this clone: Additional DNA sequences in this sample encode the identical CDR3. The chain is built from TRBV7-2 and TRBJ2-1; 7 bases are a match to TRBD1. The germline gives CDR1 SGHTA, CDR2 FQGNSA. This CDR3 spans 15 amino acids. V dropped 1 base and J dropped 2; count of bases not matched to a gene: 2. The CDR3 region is CASSLDRGTYNEQFF. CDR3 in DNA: TGTGCCAGCAGCTTAGACAGGGGTACCTACAATGAGCAGTTCTTC.

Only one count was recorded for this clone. The CDR3 DNA reads TGTGCCACCAGCAGAGACAGGGGAGAGACCCAGTACTTC. Its translation: CATSRDRGETQYF. V and J are TRBV15 and TRBJ2-5, with D perhaps matching TRBD1 (6 bases). The CDR3 totals 13 residues. Germline CDR1 LNHNV, CDR2 YYDKDF (reference sequence). The germline V and J ends were trimmed by 0 bases and 4 bases, with 6 bases remaining between them.

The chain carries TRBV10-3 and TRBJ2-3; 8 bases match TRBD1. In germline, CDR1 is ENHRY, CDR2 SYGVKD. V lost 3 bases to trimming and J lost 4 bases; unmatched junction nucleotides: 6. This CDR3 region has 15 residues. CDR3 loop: CAISETGGIADTQYF. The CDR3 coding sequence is TGTGCCATCAGTGAAACAGGGGGAATCGCAGATACGCAGTATTTT.